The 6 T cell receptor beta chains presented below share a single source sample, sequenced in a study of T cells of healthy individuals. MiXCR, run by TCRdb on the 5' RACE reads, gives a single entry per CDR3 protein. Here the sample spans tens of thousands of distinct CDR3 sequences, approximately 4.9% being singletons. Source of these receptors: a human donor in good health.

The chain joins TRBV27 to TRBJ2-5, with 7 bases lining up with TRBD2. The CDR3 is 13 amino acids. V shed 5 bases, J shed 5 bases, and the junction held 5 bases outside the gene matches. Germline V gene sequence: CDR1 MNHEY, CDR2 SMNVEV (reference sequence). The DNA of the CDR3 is TGTGCCAGCAGTCCCAGGGAGGGGGAGACCCAGTACTTC. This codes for CASSPREGETQYF.

DNA of the CDR3: TGTGCCTGGAGTCCGGGTTACAATGAGCAGTTCTTC. Translating it yields CAWSPGYNEQFF. The chain carries TRBV30 and TRBJ2-1; D unclear. Deletions cut 2 bases from V and 4 bases from J, with 6 bases between. The CDR3 runs to 12 residues. The germline V gene encodes CDR1 GTSNPN and CDR2 SVGIG (reference sequence).

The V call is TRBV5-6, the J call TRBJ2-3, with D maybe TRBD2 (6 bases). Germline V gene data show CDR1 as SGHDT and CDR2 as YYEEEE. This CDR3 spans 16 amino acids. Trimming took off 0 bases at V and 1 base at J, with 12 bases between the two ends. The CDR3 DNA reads TGTGCCAGCAGCTTGGTCAACTGGAGGGGCACAGATACGCAGTATTTT. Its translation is CASSLVNWRGTDTQYF.

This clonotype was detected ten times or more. The CDR3 reads CASSLDGAASQPQHF. DNA for the CDR3: TGTGCCAGCAGCTTAGATGGGGCAGCCAGCCAGCCCCAGCATTTT. The V call is TRBV11-2, the J call TRBJ1-5; possible D gene TRBD1, 5 bases. Germline CDR1 is SGHAT and CDR2 is FQNNGV. The length of the CDR3 is 15 residues. V was trimmed by 0 bases and J by 7 bases, leaving 13 bases between them.

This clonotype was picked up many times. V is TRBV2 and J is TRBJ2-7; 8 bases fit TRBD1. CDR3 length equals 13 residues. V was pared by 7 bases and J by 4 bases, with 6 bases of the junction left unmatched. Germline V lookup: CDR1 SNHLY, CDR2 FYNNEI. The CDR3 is CASKDRVWYEQYF. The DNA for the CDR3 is TGTGCCAGCAAGGACAGGGTTTGGTACGAGCAGTACTTC.

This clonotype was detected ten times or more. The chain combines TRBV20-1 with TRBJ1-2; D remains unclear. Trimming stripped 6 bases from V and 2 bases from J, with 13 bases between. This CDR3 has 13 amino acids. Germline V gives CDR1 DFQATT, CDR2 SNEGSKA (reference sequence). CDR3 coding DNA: TGCAGTGCCGATGATGAGGGAAACTATGGCTACACCTTC. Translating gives CSADDEGNYGYTF.